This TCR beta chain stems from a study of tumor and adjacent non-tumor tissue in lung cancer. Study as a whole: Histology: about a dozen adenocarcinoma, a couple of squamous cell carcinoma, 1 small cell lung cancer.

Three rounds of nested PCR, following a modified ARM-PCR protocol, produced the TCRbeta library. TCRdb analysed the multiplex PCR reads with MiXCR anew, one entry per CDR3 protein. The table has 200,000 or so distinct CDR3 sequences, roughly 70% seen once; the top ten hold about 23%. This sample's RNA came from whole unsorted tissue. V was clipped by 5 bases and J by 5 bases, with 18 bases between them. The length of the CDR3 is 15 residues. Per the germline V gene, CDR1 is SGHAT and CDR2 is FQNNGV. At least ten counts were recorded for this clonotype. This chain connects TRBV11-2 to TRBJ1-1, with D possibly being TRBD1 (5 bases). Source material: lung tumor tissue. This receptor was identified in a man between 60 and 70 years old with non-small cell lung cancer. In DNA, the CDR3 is TGTGCCAGCAGCACTACCTCGGGGGGAGGGACTGAAGCTTTCTTT. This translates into CASSTTSGGGTEAFF.